The 16 T cell receptor beta chains given below trace back to one sample, sequenced in a study of T cells after yellow fever vaccination. Each CDR3 protein is one row after TCRdb ran MiXCR on the 5' RACE reads. Among roughly 500,000 distinct CDR3 sequences listed, roughly a fifth were seen once. The sequencing here drew on PBMCs, taken 15 days after the yellow fever booster vaccination. These receptors were taken from a man aged 25-45 years who received the YFV17D yellow fever vaccine.

CDR3 in amino acids: CASSQERASYEQYF. The DNA for the CDR3 is TGCGCCAGCAGCCAAGAGCGGGCTTCCTACGAGCAGTACTTC. The rearrangement links TRBV4-3 to TRBJ2-7, with a tentative D call TRBD2 (5 bases). The CDR3 has 14 residues. The germline V gene has CDR1 LGHNA and CDR2 YSLEER. The ends were cut back, 0 bases at V and 1 base at J, with 7 bases in the middle.

The V and J genes are TRBV7-9 and TRBJ1-1, with D hard to call. The CDR3 has 11 amino acids. Trimming stripped 5 bases from V and 11 bases from J, with 12 bases between. Germline assignment: CDR1 SEHNR and CDR2 FQNEAQ (reference sequence). The CDR3 sequence is CASSPLGVAFF. The CDR3 DNA is TGTGCCAGCAGCCCCCTCGGTGTGGCTTTCTTT.

V and J are TRBV20-1 and TRBJ2-5; no clear D. This CDR3 contains 12 residues. Germline V gene sequence: CDR1 DFQATT, CDR2 SNEGSKA (reference sequence). Trimming shortened V by 6 bases and J by 8 bases, and 16 bases separated the two germline ends. As DNA, the CDR3 is TGCAGTGCCCGCATCTTGAAGGGTACCCAGTACTTC. Its translation is CSARILKGTQYF.

This chain joins TRBV6-1 and TRBJ2-2; 8 bases match TRBD2. The trim removed 7 bases at V and 6 bases at J, leaving 10 bases unmatched. This CDR3 region has 15 residues. In germline, CDR1 is MNHNS, CDR2 SASEGT. CDR3 bases: TGTGCCAGCACCATTAGCGGGGCCATTCCCGGGGAGCTGTTTTTT. Its protein is CASTISGAIPGELFF.

This clonotype was detected only a few times. The CDR3 sequence: CASSLRGINSPLHF. CDR3 in DNA: TGTGCCAGCAGTTTAAGGGGTATTAATTCACCCCTCCACTTT. J is TRBJ1-6 and V is TRBV12-3 or TRBV12-4, with D perhaps TRBD1 (5 bases). Trimming cost V 2 bases and J 6 bases, with 8 bases left between them. The CDR3 is 14 residues long.

This clonotype was counted a few times. The V call is TRBV20-1, the J call TRBJ2-7; D may be TRBD1 (6 bases). The CDR3 is 15 amino acids. Deletions cut 2 bases from V and 3 bases from J, with 17 bases between. Germline CDR1 reads DFQATT; CDR2 reads SNEGSKA (reference sequence). CDR3 loop: CSARKWQGKFYEQYF. CDR3 DNA sequence: TGCAGTGCTAGAAAGTGGCAGGGGAAGTTCTACGAGCAGTACTTC.

This clonotype has more than one count but fewer than ten. The chain recombines TRBV6-1 with TRBJ1-1; possibly TRBD1 for D (5 bases). This CDR3 comprises 15 residues. CDR1 MNHNS and CDR2 SASEGT come from the germline V gene. V dropped 6 bases and J dropped 1 base, with 15 bases sitting between them. Written as DNA, the CDR3 is TGTGCCAGCAGCCCCGACGGGGACGGGAACACTGAAGCTTTCTTT. Its protein is CASSPDGDGNTEAFF.

The V and J genes are TRBV5-6 and TRBJ2-7; tentative D call: TRBD2 (5 bases). The V gene's germline CDR1 is SGHDT and CDR2 YYEEEE. The V and J ends lost 7 bases and 1 base respectively, with 12 bases between them. The CDR3 runs 13 residues. CDR3 region: CASGLTGSYEQYF. As DNA, the CDR3 is TGTGCCAGCGGGCTGACGGGATCCTACGAGCAGTACTTC.

This clonotype has just a few counts. The chain links TRBV7-2 to TRBJ2-3; D not resolved. The germline gives CDR1 SGHTA, CDR2 FQGNSA. CDR3 length: 12 residues. The V and J ends lost 6 bases and 2 bases respectively, with 6 bases between them. The CDR3 DNA sequence: TGTGCCAGCAGGGAGAACACAGATACGCAGTATTTT. Its translation: CASRENTDTQYF.

The V and J genes are TRBV20-1 and TRBJ1-1; the D gene is possibly TRBD1 (5 bases). CDR3 length: 14 residues. The germline V gene has CDR1 DFQATT and CDR2 SNEGSKA (reference sequence). V was pared by 7 bases and J by 1 base, with 16 bases between. In DNA, the CDR3 is TGCAGTGTTCGGCGGGCAGGGCCGAACACTGAAGCTTTCTTT. As protein: CSVRRAGPNTEAFF.

This clonotype was found many times. V and J are TRBV12-3 or TRBV12-4 and TRBJ2-2, with D tentatively TRBD1 (6 bases). CDR3 length: 16 amino acids. Deletions cut 3 bases from V and 0 bases from J, with 11 bases between. CDR3 loop: CASSLIAGANTGELFF. The CDR3, as DNA: TGTGCCAGCAGTTTGATCGCAGGGGCGAACACCGGGGAGCTGTTTTTT.

V is TRBV14 and J is TRBJ1-5; D not resolved. V shed 4 bases and J shed 10 bases, with 14 bases lying between them. This CDR3 is 13 amino acids long. Per germline, CDR1 SGHDN and CDR2 FVKESK. The CDR3 is CASSPYNYGPQHF. The CDR3 DNA reads as TGTGCCAGCAGCCCGTACAACTACGGACCCCAGCATTTT.

This clonotype appeared many times. This chain uses TRBV7-2 with TRBJ2-3; no clear D. Germline CDR1 is SGHTA and CDR2 is FQGNSA. The CDR3 loop spans 15 amino acids. With 0 bases removed from V and 5 bases from J, the gap between germline ends came to 12 bases. The CDR3 region has the DNA TGTGCCAGCAGCTTAGCGCGCGGCTGGGGAGATACGCAGTATTTT. Translated: CASSLARGWGDTQYF.

The chain is built from TRBV29-1 and TRBJ2-3; possible D gene TRBD2, 6 bases. Germline CDR1 and CDR2: SQVTM and ANQGSEA. There are 12 residues in the CDR3. Trimming removed 6 bases at V and 5 bases at J, with 12 bases between. CDR3 sequence reads: CSVLDGGDTQYF. The CDR3 DNA reads TGCAGCGTCTTAGACGGGGGAGATACGCAGTATTTT.

This clonotype was seen more than once but under ten times. V is TRBV4-3 and J is TRBJ2-3; 7 bases are a match to TRBD2. V lost 0 bases to trimming and J lost 4 bases; unmatched junction nucleotides: 13. Per germline, CDR1 LGHNA and CDR2 YSLEER. The CDR3 is made up of 18 amino acids. CDR3 loop: CASSQDGASGMNPDTQYF. For the CDR3, the DNA is TGCGCCAGCAGCCAAGATGGGGCTAGCGGTATGAACCCAGATACGCAGTATTTT.

This clonotype was detected only a few times. The rearrangement joins TRBV12-5 to TRBJ1-1; weak D call: TRBD1 (6 bases). V shed 5 bases and J shed 10 bases, with 11 bases lying between them. Germline CDR1 and CDR2: LGHNT and FRNRAP. CDR3 size: 11 residues. The CDR3 bases are TGTGCTAGTGGTATAGGGGGGGTAGCTTTCTTT. This encodes CASGIGGVAFF.